This T cell receptor (beta chain) was obtained from a study of blood T cells in healthy people across ages (dated by TCRdb to 2015 to 2017). Turning to the overall study: In model experiments, template switching captured about one uniquely barcoded TCR beta cDNA molecule for every two T cells. Donors were grouped into four age groups: young (average approximately 16 years), middle-aged (39), aged (over 55) and long-lived (less than 85). Using the same blood draw, the study looked at two additional independent replicas of 1 million unique cDNA reads for two donors, one aged 18 to 30 and the other aged 80 or older. Age-related changes in TCR beta repertoire diversity were measured in the study by deep sequencing normalized with unique cDNA molecular identifiers. What the authors observed across the whole study: Estimates of total diversity based on one million sequenced T cells were regarded as lower bounds and as underestimates. Bulk unsorted PBMC profiling prevented conclusive comparison of naive and antigen-experienced compartments. A strong correlation was found between observed TCR beta diversity and the percentage of naive T cells measured by flow cytometry. Observed TCR beta diversity per million T cells fell roughly linearly with age, and a significant reduction was already apparent by age about 38. Donor CMV infection status was unknown, potentially confounding age-related changes in expanded clonotypes. Compared with the aged group, the long-lived group had more naive CD4+ T cells, fewer expanded clones and increased TCR diversity, a pattern suggesting age selection.

The library came from 5' RACE. Sequenced on an Illumina HiSeq 2500. A second 7 to 11 cycle PCR used a sample-barcoded 5' primer and a J-beta primer mix. A unique molecular identifier was introduced onto each TCR beta cDNA molecule by a template-switch 5' adaptor carrying 12 random nucleotides. Each sample yielded at least 3 million CDR3-containing paired-end reads. All of the RNA was converted into first-strand cDNA using the Mint cDNA synthesis kit, with a TRBC-specific oligonucleotide serving as the primer. Following uracil-DNA glycosylase treatment, a first 18-cycle PCR with universal primers M1SS and BC2_uni_R was performed on all cDNA. On the authors' methods: Normalization of each sample was performed by random selection of 1 million high-quality reads, each carrying a distinct molecular identifier. Reads with shared molecular identifiers were discarded instead of being binned into consensus sequences. MiTCR, set to a Q25 quality threshold and the strictest error-elimination algorithm, was used for CDR3 identification, clonotype clustering and error correction. A nonparametric unseen species model with Euler transformation was used to estimate a lower bound on total TCR beta diversity. The raw public data were reprocessed by TCRdb itself: fastp quality trimming at Q25, MiXCR clonotype calling, in-frame beta chains only. CDR3 protein sequences are deduplicated, and each keeps its most common genes and DNA. For this entry, the V and J calls and clone size follow TCRdb and not the study's own pipeline. Within this sample are over a million distinct CDR3 sequences, with around 25% of them counted one time only. The ten largest clones capture less than 0.85% of the sample.

Donors were 35 to 40 systemically healthy Caucasian individuals from Russia aged 6 to 90 years. Each donor gave ten milliliters of peripheral blood, collected into EDTA-treated Vacutainer tubes. Ficoll-Paque density-gradient centrifugation was used to isolate PBMCs, with at least 6.5 million per sample. Trizol reagent was used to extract total RNA from the PBMCs, yielding at least 6 micrograms per sample. Naive CD45RAhigh/CD27high T cell percentages were measured by flow cytometry on a PBMC aliquot from every donor. From its cysteine to its phenylalanine, the CDR3 spans 17 amino acids. Of all the DNA, just the CDR3 is kept, 51 bases in frame from base 1. At the junction V is shortened by 0 bases and J by 1 base, with 10 bases in between. This clonotype turned up a few times. Its antigen is not yet known. Base qualities were left out, and no much larger clone turns up one base away. A further study also used this sample, focusing on T cells of mothers and their children. In that second paper, the authors write: The donors were nine systemically healthy Caucasian individuals, made up of three mothers and their six children. cDNA synthesis consumed the entire amount of extracted RNA, loaded at about 1.5 ug RNA in each 15 ul reaction. In the second PCR, the M1S primer added sample barcodes and 2-4 random nucleotides. Over 8.5 million TCR beta CDR3 reads came from each mother, compared with about 3.2 million reads from each child. TCR recombination output is similarly shaped by thymic selection in related and unrelated pairs, with a minor effect exerted by inherited differences. Related mother-child pairs always showed normalized repertoire overlap that was slightly higher than in unrelated mother-child pairs, though the difference was never significant. With a sensitivity of about 100 clones per million clonotypes, no persistent microchimeric T cell clones were detected. The study used deep NGS to compare TCR beta repertoires of mothers and children, seeking features distinguishing related mother-child pairs from unrelated individuals. On average, the children were approximately 11 +/- 4 years old, while the mothers were about 40 +/- 4 years old. After adapters were ligated using NEBNext reagents, the libraries underwent 100+100 nt paired-end sequencing on an Illumina HiSeq 2000. To prevent cross-contamination, the mother and child libraries were prepared one month apart and sequenced in separate runs. Between 500,000 and 2,000,000 distinct TCR beta clonotypes were identified per donor. Naive TCR beta clonotypes were estimated from low-frequency clonotypes matched to each donor's FACS-determined naive share, without sorting.

Sequenced input: blood. The sequence came from a girl between 2 and 10 years old in good health. This chain is built from TRBV12-3 or TRBV12-4 and TRBJ1-6; no D segment can be confidently identified. Read as DNA, the sequence is TGTGCCAGCAGTTTAGCCTCCGGTGTTTCCTATAATTCACCCCTCCACTTT. It codes for CASSLASGVSYNSPLHF.